These 6 T cell receptor beta chains came from one sample sequenced in a study of metastatic and nonmetastatic thyroid tumors. Via MiXCR, TCRdb re-called the PCR reads. The table has around 25,000 clones, around 14% seen once. Ahead of thyroid surgery, no patient had received treatment of any kind. Specimen: blood. These receptors originate from a female donor with papillary thyroid cancer or a benign thyroid nodule (not recorded which). Some clones in this sample may be carry-over from other donors' samples.

Many counts were recorded for this clone. The chain joins TRBV6-1 to TRBJ2-2; D is undetermined. V lost 6 bases to trimming and J lost 2 bases, with 10 bases between them. Looked up from germline, CDR1 is MNHNS and CDR2 is SASEGT. CDR3 length equals 14 residues. CDR3 in DNA: TGTGCCAGCAGAGGCGACTCTAACACCGGGGAGCTGTTTTTT. Translating it yields CASRGDSNTGELFF.

This clone was counted at least ten times. This chain connects TRBV28 to TRBJ1-1, with unresolved D. With 4 bases removed from V and 6 bases from J, the gap between germline ends came to 12 bases. This CDR3 has 13 residues. Germline CDR1 MDHEN, CDR2 SYDVKM. The CDR3 nucleotides read TGTGCCAGCAGTTCCAACGTGGGAGCTGAAGCTTTCTTT. The encoded protein is CASSSNVGAEAFF.

The rearrangement joins TRBV27 to TRBJ2-5, with TRBD1 matching 8 bases. The CDR3 contains 15 residues. From germline, CDR1 is MNHEY and CDR2 SMNVEV (reference sequence). V was pared by 3 bases and J by 10 bases, with 13 bases of the junction left unmatched. This CDR3 is CASSLAQGAGEDQYF. The CDR3 coding sequence is TGTGCCAGCAGTTTGGCCCAGGGGGCTGGAGAGGACCAGTACTTC.

This clone was detected ten times or more. The same CDR3 is also encoded by other DNA sequences in this sample. The chain couples TRBV7-9 to TRBJ2-5; D possibly matches TRBD1 or TRBD2 (5 bases each). V was pared by 1 base and J by 7 bases, with 16 bases between. There are 15 residues in the CDR3. CDR1 is SEHNR and CDR2 is FQNEAQ in the germline V gene (reference sequence). This CDR3 is CASSLVGAGDGTQYF. CDR3 nucleotides: TGTGCCAGCAGCTTAGTAGGGGCGGGCGACGGGACCCAGTACTTC. The full variable domain, completed using reference TRBV7-9 and TRBJ2-5, is DTGVSQNPRHKITKRGQNVTFRCDPISEHNRLYWYRQTLGQGPEFLTYFQNEAQLEKSRLLSDRFSAERPKGSFSTLEIQRTEQGDSAMYLCASSLVGAGDGTQYFGPGTRLLVL.

This clone was recorded many times. This chain connects TRBV5-1 to TRBJ1-1; D not resolved. This CDR3 has 14 residues. V lost 1 base and J lost 0, with 7 bases in between. The germline gives CDR1 SGHRS, CDR2 YFSETQ. Written as DNA, the CDR3 is TGCGCCAGCAGCTTGAGTTGGATGAACACTGAAGCTTTCTTT. This gives the protein CASSLSWMNTEAFF.

The chain uses TRBV7-2 and TRBJ2-7; 12 positions match TRBD2. There are 15 residues in the CDR3. Trimming at V came to 5 bases and at J to 4 bases, leaving 6 bases not matched to a gene. Germline CDR1 is SGHTA and CDR2 is FQGNSA. CDR3 amino acids: CASSATSGGGYEQYF. Written as DNA, the CDR3 is TGTGCCAGCAGCGCGACTAGCGGGGGAGGATACGAGCAGTACTTC.